One and the same sample provided the 10 T cell receptor beta chains below, sequenced in a study of blood T cell repertoires in COVID-19. Method: immunoSEQ multiplex PCR; TCRdb's copy keeps in-frame clones and lacks some. The repertoire has around 250,000 clones, roughly 85% of them found once; the top ten carry 1.9%. What was sequenced was PBMCs or T cells enriched from blood (not recorded which). These receptors all stem from a woman aged 50 to 60 who had recovered from COVID-19.

The J gene is TRBJ2-7, the V gene TRBV11-2; 8 positions agree with TRBD1. Germline V CDR1 and CDR2: SGHAT, FQNNGV. With 4 bases clipped from V and 2 bases from J, the junction kept 7 bases outside the gene matches. The CDR3 consists of 15 residues. The DNA of the CDR3 is TGTGCCAGCAGCTCACTTGGGACAGGTGCCTACGAGCAGTACTTC. It encodes CASSSLGTGAYEQYF.

The J gene is TRBJ2-1, the V gene TRBV7-8; TRBD2 is a possible D gene (5 bases). The germline V gene has CDR1 SGHVS and CDR2 FQNEAQ. This CDR3 comprises 12 residues. Between the trimmed V and J ends, which lost 1 base and 8 bases, there was a span of 6 bases. Written as DNA, the CDR3 is TGTGCCAGCAGCTTAGGGGAGTATGAGCAGTTCTTC. This gives the protein CASSLGEYEQFF.

The table lists this clone with a count of one. This chain joins TRBV12-5 and TRBJ1-5; 7 bases agree with TRBD1. The germline V gene encodes CDR1 LGHNT and CDR2 FRNRAP. The CDR3 has 18 residues. V shed 0 bases, J shed 3 bases, and the junction held 11 bases outside the gene matches. The CDR3 DNA follows: TGTGCTAGTGGTTTGGTCGTCCTACAGGGGATTTACAATCAGCCCCAGCATTTT. Its protein product is CASGLVVLQGIYNQPQHF.

The chain links TRBV7-9 to TRBJ1-2; TRBD1 might be the D (6 bases). The CDR3 contains 17 residues. Trimming left V 4 bases short and J 4 bases short, with 22 bases between. Germline-derived CDR1 and CDR2 are SEHNR and FQNEAQ (reference sequence). This CDR3 is CASSSSNIYREGYGYTF. CDR3 sequence (DNA): TGTGCCAGCAGCTCGAGTAACATTTACAGGGAAGGCTATGGCTACACCTTC. Drawing the rest from reference TRBV7-9 and TRBJ1-2, the complete variable domain is DTGVSQNPRHKITKRGQNVTFRCDPISEHNRLYWYRQTLGQGPEFLTYFQNEAQLEKSRLLSDRFSAERPKGSFSTLEIQRTEQGDSAMYLCASSSSNIYREGYGYTFGSGTRLTVV.

The chain carries TRBV28 and TRBJ2-7; the D gene is possibly TRBD2 (6 bases). The CDR3 extends over 13 amino acids. The germline CDR1 and CDR2 sequences are MDHEN and SYDVKM. The V end was cut by 1 base, the J end by 3 bases, with 7 bases between. The CDR3 loop reads CASSLYGGYEQYF. DNA of the CDR3: TGTGCCAGCAGTTTATACGGGGGCTACGAGCAGTACTTC. Combining the CDR3 with reference TRBV28 and TRBJ2-7 gives the whole variable domain DVKVTQSSRYLVKRTGEKVFLECVQDMDHENMFWYRQDPGLGLRLIYFSYDVKMKEKGDIPEGYSVSREKKERFSLILESASTNQTSMYLCASSLYGGYEQYFGPGTRLTVT.

The chain uses TRBV2 and TRBJ2-7; D remains ambiguous. V lost 4 bases and J lost 6, with 13 bases in between. The CDR3 loop spans 13 amino acids. Germline lookup yields CDR1 SNHLY and CDR2 FYNNEI. DNA of the CDR3: TGTGCCAGCAGTGGCGCCGCGTTTACCGAGCAGTACTTC. Translation gives CASSGAAFTEQYF.

In regard to this clone: Distinct nucleotide sequences in the sample also encode this CDR3. The chain joins TRBV27 to TRBJ1-5; tentatively, D is TRBD1 (6 bases). Germline CDR1 reads MNHEY; CDR2 reads SMNVEV (reference sequence). V gave up 3 bases and J gave up 2 bases, with 11 bases separating them. CDR3 size: 15 residues. The CDR3 sequence is CASSFGAGGNQPQHF. Written as DNA, the CDR3 is TGTGCCAGCAGTTTTGGGGCAGGGGGCAATCAGCCCCAGCATTTT.

J is TRBJ2-1 and V is TRBV24-1; 7 nucleotides agree with TRBD2. This CDR3 contains 12 residues. Germline V gives CDR1 KGHDR, CDR2 SFDVKD. The trim removed 9 bases at V and 5 bases at J, leaving 3 bases unmatched. CDR3 region: CATGRENNEQFF. For the CDR3, the DNA is TGTGCCACCGGGCGGGAGAACAATGAGCAGTTCTTC.

The CDR3 coding sequence is TGTGCCAGCAGTTTAGAATACGGGGTGGGCAATCAGCCCCAGCATTTT. Protein: CASSLEYGVGNQPQHF. The chain links TRBV28 to TRBJ1-5; no clear D gene. Germline CDR1 and CDR2: MDHEN and SYDVKM. CDR3 size: 16 residues. The V gene lost 2 bases and the J gene lost 2 bases, with 13 bases spanning the gap.

In DNA form, the CDR3 reads TGTGCCTCCCGGGAAAACCAAAATGAGCAGTTCTTC. Amino acid sequence: CASRENQNEQFF. The chain is built from TRBV2 and TRBJ2-1, with a tentative D call TRBD2 (5 bases). Germline CDR1 SNHLY, CDR2 FYNNEI. Trimming took 11 bases from V and 7 from J, leaving 15 bases between them. CDR3 length: 12 amino acids.